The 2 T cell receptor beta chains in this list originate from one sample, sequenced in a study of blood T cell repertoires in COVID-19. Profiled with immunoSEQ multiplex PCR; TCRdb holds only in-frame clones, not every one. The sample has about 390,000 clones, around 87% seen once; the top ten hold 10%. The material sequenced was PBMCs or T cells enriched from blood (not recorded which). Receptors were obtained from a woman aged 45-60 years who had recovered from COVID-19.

The DNA of the CDR3 is TGTGCCAGCAGTAGAGGTGAGCAGTTCTTC. It translates to CASSRGEQFF. The V call is TRBV2, the J call TRBJ2-1; D uncertain. This CDR3 region has 10 residues. Germline V gene lookup returns CDR1 SNHLY and CDR2 FYNNEI. Trimming cost V 5 bases and J 9 bases, with 5 bases left between them.

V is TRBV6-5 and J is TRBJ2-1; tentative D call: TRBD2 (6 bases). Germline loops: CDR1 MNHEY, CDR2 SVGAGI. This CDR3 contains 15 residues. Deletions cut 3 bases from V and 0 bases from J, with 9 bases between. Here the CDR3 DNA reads TGTGCCAGCAGTTATGGGGGGAGCTCCTACAATGAGCAGTTCTTC. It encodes CASSYGGSSYNEQFF.